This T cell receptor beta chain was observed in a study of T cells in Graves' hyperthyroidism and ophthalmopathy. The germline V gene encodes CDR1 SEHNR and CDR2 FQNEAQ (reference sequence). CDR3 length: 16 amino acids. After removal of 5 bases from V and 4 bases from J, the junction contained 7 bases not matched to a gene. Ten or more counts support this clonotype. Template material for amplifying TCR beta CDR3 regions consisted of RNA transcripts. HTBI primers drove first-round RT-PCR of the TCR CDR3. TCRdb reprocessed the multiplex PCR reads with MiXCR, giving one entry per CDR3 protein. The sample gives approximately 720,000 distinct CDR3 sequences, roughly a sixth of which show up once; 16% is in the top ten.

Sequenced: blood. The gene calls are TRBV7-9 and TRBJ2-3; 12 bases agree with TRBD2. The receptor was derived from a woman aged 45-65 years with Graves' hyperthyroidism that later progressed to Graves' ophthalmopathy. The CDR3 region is CASSPKTSGGSDTQYF. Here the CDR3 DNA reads TGTGCCAGCAGCCCGAAGACTAGCGGGGGATCAGATACGCAGTATTTT.